This T cell receptor (beta chain) was obtained from a study of vaccination and CD4 T cells after COVID-19. About the study: The post-COVID samples were taken a median approximately 95 days after diagnosis, anywhere from 35 to 161.

This clonotype has just one count. Its antigen is not known. Oncomine TCR Beta short-read sequencing was applied to DNA from cultured CD4+ T cells. Genomic DNA was isolated from CD4+ T cells that had been cultured. TCRdb passed the PCR reads through MiXCR, listing each CDR3 protein once. The sample lists about 3,000 distinct CDR3 sequences; about a third were seen once. This sample's treatment: roughly ten-day PBMC culture with coronavirus spike peptide pools or control peptides (ViraFEST assay). ViraFEST grew antigen-specific T cells using peptide pools, then sequenced TCRs. IL-2 at around 10 IU/ml and peptide pools at 8.5 to 10 ug/ml were added to PBMCs cultured at over 1.5 million per well. The germline V gene encodes CDR1 SGHNT and CDR2 YYREEE (reference sequence). The CDR3 runs to 15 residues. V gave up 4 bases and J gave up 6 bases; unmatched junction bases: 11.

The chain carries TRBV5-4 and TRBJ2-7, with 9 bases fitting TRBD1. Sequenced input: CD4+ T cells from blood, cultured in vitro. This clonotype was sampled from a human donor who had recovered from COVID-19. The CDR3 region is CASSRLQGASVEQYF. CDR3 nucleotide sequence: TGTGCCAGCAGCCGTTTACAGGGGGCATCGGTCGAGCAGTACTTC.